The present T cell receptor beta chain was sequenced within a study of T-cell reconstitution after alpha-beta-depleted transplantation in children. Study outcomes and limitations: Newly produced T cells mostly provided counts and TCRbeta diversity after one year, as hyperexpanded clones declined. Several hundred expanded graft clones reportedly were the source of alpha-beta T cells about two months after transplant. Elevated TCRbeta diversity at day 60 was traced, in some patients, to surviving recipient T cells and thymic progenitors.

This clonotype was counted many times. Its antigen remains unknown. Preparation of the TCRbeta library involved a method that used unique molecular identifiers. TCRdb reprocessed the PCR reads via MiXCR and lists one record per CDR3 protein. Here the sample spans roughly 670,000 distinct CDR3 sequences, less than 15% being singletons. The germline V gene has CDR1 MGHRA and CDR2 YSYEKL. The CDR3 has 16 residues. The ends were cut back, 1 base at V and 5 bases at J, with 17 bases in the middle. The chain uses TRBV4-1 and TRBJ2-5; no clear D gene. Sequences were derived from PBMCs, sampled before TCRalphabeta/CD19-depleted stem cell transplant. This sequence was found in a girl aged 2-10 years with congenital amegakaryocytic thrombocytopenia, due to receive a stem cell transplant. The CDR3 region is CASSQVGRPNGETQYF. The CDR3 DNA is TGCGCCAGCAGCCAAGTTGGTCGGCCAAACGGTGAGACCCAGTACTTC.